This T cell receptor (beta chain) was sequenced in a study of tumor-infiltrating lymphocytes in primary liver carcinoma (dated by TCRdb to 2017 to 2019). About the investigation overall: Between late 2015 and early 2016, 4 or 5 patients in China with histopathologically diagnosed primary liver carcinoma had surgical resection. Samples yielded roughly 3.5 to 8 million productive TCRbeta reads; read depth did not differ significantly between tissue types. A total of 35 specimens from 5 patients, comprising some 25 tumor regions, 5 adjacent noncancerous liver tissues and 5 peripheral blood samples, were covered by TCRbeta repertoire sequencing. Hepatocellular carcinoma (four) or combined HCC and intrahepatic cholangiocarcinoma (one) was present in the five patients, who were three men and two women aged 30 to 69 years. The five patients had tumors of stage T1-T3 N0M0, with maximum diameters ranging from about 4.2 to 11 cm. Across five regions of each liver tumor, along with adjacent normal tissue and blood, the study brought together TCRbeta repertoire sequencing, expression microarrays and whole-exome sequencing. Reproducibility between technical replicate repertoires was high, with correlation coefficients above 0.95 and mean shared-clone rates about 0.89.

Blood RNA was extracted from unsorted whole blood with TRIzol reagent; germline DNA came from the DNeasy Blood & Tissue kit. At the time of sampling, the patients had chronic HBV infection and had not received any treatment. Before surgery, about 4 milliliters of peripheral blood were drawn into K2EDTA tubes. General findings and caveats noted by the study authors: Compared with blood, tumors had a significantly larger share of the repertoire taken up by the top 250 clones (p = 0.039). The study included only four or five patients, and the authors note findings should be validated in a larger study. Consistent with antigen-driven expansion, pairs of tumor regions showed higher repertoire overlap (mean around 36%) than either tumor-adjacent pairs (around 17%) or tumor-blood pairs (around 15%). Because sequencing covered only the TCR beta chain and unpaired alpha chains were not captured, true repertoire diversity is likely underestimated. Bulk unsorted samples precluded comparing CD4+ and CD8+ T cell repertoires.

The table lists this clonotype with many counts. The antigen this receptor binds is unknown. There are no base qualities to consult, and no much larger clone falls within one base. Starting from about 500 ng total RNA, TCRbeta-specific cDNA was produced by reverse transcription with a constant-region primer and ProtoScript II reverse transcriptase. The TCRbeta libraries were prepared through three rounds of nested multiplex PCR following a slightly modified ARM-PCR procedure. Each of the first two PCR rounds ran for 9 to 11 cycles using multiplex TRBV1-TRBV30 forward primers together with a Cbeta reverse primer. Sample barcodes and Illumina adapters were attached in a final 25-cycle PCR using Deep VentR polymerase. Amplicons of 200-500 bp were gel-purified with a QIAquick gel extraction kit before sequencing. TCRbeta amplicons were sequenced on an Illumina HiSeq 2500 with 250-bp paired-end reads. The study's processing was this. Reads were quality-trimmed with Trimmomatic v0.33, and paired reads were merged with FLASH v1.2.11 to recover full CDR3 sequences. V, D and J germline segments were assigned to the rearranged TCRbeta sequences by MiGEC v1.2.1b. Clonotype statistics and Shannon-Wiener diversity indices were calculated with VDJtools v1.0.0. To reduce sampling bias, subsequent analyses other than the diversity analysis used only the 250 most abundant clonotypes in each sample. TCRdb cleaned the public reads at Q25 with fastp, built clones with MiXCR and kept in-frame beta chains. One record per CDR3 amino acid sequence lists the most common genes and DNA. TCRdb's processing, not the study's, gives the V and J calls here. The sample table holds almost 200,000 distinct CDR3 sequences, of which approximately 65% were seen once. The ten largest clonotypes hold under 7.5% of the sample.

From the cysteine through the phenylalanine, the CDR3 covers 12 amino acids. Here the CDR3 DNA is all that survives: 36 bases in frame from base 1. The junction shows trimming of 1 base on V and 2 bases on J, plus 6 bases between the germline ends. CDR1 and CDR2, looked up from the germline V gene, are SQVTM and ANQGSEA. The specimen was peripheral blood. This chain is built from TRBV29-1 and TRBJ2-7, with the D gene uncertain. This receptor was taken from a woman aged 55-69 years with primary liver carcinoma and hepatitis B virus infection. The encoded CDR3 is CSVEVGAYEQYF. The bases read TGCAGCGTTGAAGTGGGCGCCTACGAGCAGTACTTC.